A selection of T cell receptor beta chains follows, all from one sample in a study of blood T cell repertoires in COVID-19. Generated by immunoSEQ multiplex PCR, the TCRdb table keeps only in-frame clones and is missing some. The sample has around 100,000 clones, approximately 90% seen once. Material: peripheral blood. These receptors came from a middle-aged man with acute or convalescent COVID-19. Both conserved end residues are part of each CDR3. A D gene is named only where the DNA matches it firmly. Some rows have no size entry. The others give once, few or many, or a class for an expanded clone.

TGTGCCAGCAGCTCGGGACTAGCCAAAAACATTCAGTACTTC CASSSGLAKNIQYF TRBV7-9 . TRBJ2-4 .
TGTGCCAGTAGGAAAAATGGACAGGGGGGGGAGCAGTACTTC CASRKNGQGGEQYF TRBV19 . TRBJ2-7 TRBD1
TGTGCCAGCAGGCCGGGGACAGGTTCGAACACTGAAGCTTTCTTT CASRPGTGSNTEAFF TRBV2 . TRBJ1-1 TRBD1
TGCGCCAGCAGCCAAGAGTGGCAGGGACTTCATTCACCCCTCCACTTT CASSQEWQGLHSPLHF TRBV4-1 . TRBJ1-6 .
TGTGCCAGCAGTTCCCAAGGTGGGACAGGGAGGGCCGGGGAGCTGTTTTTT CASSSQGGTGRAGELFF TRBV6-2/TRBV6-3 . TRBJ2-2 TRBD1
TGTGCCTGCCCGGGACTAGCGGGAGGTCTGAATGAGCAGTTCTTC CACPGLAGGLNEQFF TRBV30 . TRBJ2-1 TRBD2
TGTGCCAGCAGTCCGAGGCGGGAGCTGGCCTACAATGAGCAGTTCTTC CASSPRRELAYNEQFF TRBV7-8 few TRBJ2-1 TRBD2
TGTGCCAGTAGTGTGGGAGAGGGTGAGACCCAGTACTTC CASSVGEGETQYF TRBV19 once TRBJ2-5 .
TGCAGTCCACGACAGGGCCTTGAAGCTTTCTTT CSPRQGLEAFF TRBV20-1 . TRBJ1-1 TRBD1
TGTGCCAGCTCACCAAATCAGGGGAACACTGAAGCTTTCTTT CASSPNQGNTEAFF TRBV18 . TRBJ1-1 .
TGTGCCAGCAGTTTCGTCGGCAATCAGCCCCAGCATTTT CASSFVGNQPQHF TRBV12-3/TRBV12-4 . TRBJ1-5 .
TGCGCCAGCAGCCAAGGACTAGCGGGGGACACAGATACGCAGTATTTT CASSQGLAGDTDTQYF TRBV4-1 . TRBJ2-3 TRBD2
TGTGCCAGCACCCGGGAGCGGGGCTACAATGAGCAGTTCTTC CASTRERGYNEQFF TRBV6-5 . TRBJ2-1 TRBD2
TGTGCCAGTAGTATGTTGGTGACAGGGATCGGCACTGAAGCTTTCTTT CASSMLVTGIGTEAFF TRBV19 . TRBJ1-1 TRBD1
TGTGCCAGCAGCTTAGGGGGCCTCTGGCAGCGGGGACAAGATACGCAGTATTTT CASSLGGLWQRGQDTQYF TRBV7-8 once TRBJ2-3 .
TGTGCTAGTGGTTTGTTGGGGGGAATCGGCCAGCAGTACTTC CASGLLGGIGQQYF TRBV12-5 . TRBJ2-7 .
TGTGCCAGCAGCCTGAGACTAGCGGGAGGCGCCGGCACAGATACGCAGTATTTT CASSLRLAGGAGTDTQYF TRBV27 once TRBJ2-3 TRBD2
TGCGCCAGCAGCTACGGAGGTCGGAGCTCCTACAATGAGCAGTTCTTC CASSYGGRSSYNEQFF TRBV5-1 . TRBJ2-1 .
TGTGCCAGCAGTGCGTCACAGAACCAAGTCGCCCAGTACTTC CASSASQNQVAQYF TRBV2 . TRBJ2-5 .
TGTGCTAGTGGTTTTGGACAGGGAGGCATGGGCACTAATGAAAAACTGTTTTTT CASGFGQGGMGTNEKLFF TRBV12-5 . TRBJ1-4 TRBD1
TGTGCCAGCCTGAGACCTGGGGAGAAGACCCAGTACTTC CASLRPGEKTQYF TRBV6-5 . TRBJ2-5 .
TGCGCCAGCAGCTTTATATCCCGGGATGAGCAGTTCTTC CASSFISRDEQFF TRBV5-1 once TRBJ2-1 .
TGCGCCAGCAGCCACAGGGCCCCGCTCCTTTTCAATCAGCCCCAGCATTTT CASSHRAPLLFNQPQHF TRBV23-1 . TRBJ1-5 .
TGTGCCAGCTCACTGGGACTGCAGGGCCCCGGGGAGCTGTTTTTT CASSLGLQGPGELFF TRBV18 . TRBJ2-2 .
TGTGCCAGCAGTCGGACAGGGTCATGGGTCGACGAGCAGTACTTC CASSRTGSWVDEQYF TRBV27 few TRBJ2-7 TRBD1